One T cell receptor beta chain is described in this entry. Its antigen has not been determined. No base qualities exist here, and no much larger clone lies one base off it. The CDR3 has 9 amino acids, counting the end cysteine and phenylalanine. Solely the CDR3 DNA is kept, with 27 bases framed from the first base. Based on the germline V gene, the CDR1 and CDR2 sequences are SNHLY and FYNNEI. Trimming costs V 3 bases and J 8 bases, and their ends lie 1 base apart. The library was built by means of the immunoSEQ multiplex PCR assay. To provide template for TCR sequencing, every sample had RNA extracted and reverse transcribed into cDNA. First-strand cDNA was synthesized using SuperScript III with a 2:1 mix of oligo-dT and random hexamers. A synthetic immune receptor repertoire was used to gauge amplification bias, and whatever bias remained was removed computationally. The original pipeline was this. Raw reads were preprocessed to remove errors, and CDR3 was defined according to IMGT conventions as the region from the conserved cysteine to phenylalanine. Clonality was computed by normalizing Shannon entropy by log2 of the number of productive unique TCRs and subtracting the result from 1. Scalp TCRbeta sequences were cross-referenced with sorted blood CD4 and CD8 repertoires so that the CD4 or CD8 identity of scalp clones could be inferred. Held by TCRdb, this immuneACCESS table contains in-frame sequences only and omits some clones. Under half of the omission traces to an unresolved V gene where checked; the cause of the rest is unknown. The V and J calls and clone size come from that table; D and trimming were worked out from the DNA. Here the sample has around 160,000 clones; roughly 60% occur a single time. The ten top clones hold over 12% of the sample.

The time point label, read with the paper, signifies: roughly 24 weeks on oral tofacitinib. What this sample's treatment or condition label stands for: oral pan-JAK inhibitor, 5-10 mg twice daily. Lesional scalp punch biopsies and peripheral blood were obtained from alopecia areata patients. PBMCs were separated by density centrifugation and stained for CD3, CD4 and CD8, after which CD4+ and CD8+ T cells were sorted on a FACSAria. This record comes from a study of CD8+ T cells in alopecia areata (dated by TCRdb to 2016 to 2018). For the wider study: The treated patients took part in an open-label pilot trial in which moderate-to-severe alopecia areata was treated with oral tofacitinib at 5 to 10 mg twice daily. Tofacitinib was given for 6 to 18 months, followed by 6 months of follow-up off drug to assess delayed response and recurrence. In treated patients, disease severity was measured using the SALT score, which gives the percentage of scalp surface area affected. The study used high-throughput TCRbeta sequencing to examine T cell clonal expansion in alopecia areata, in both the C3H/HeJ mouse model and human patients. Scalp tissue and sorted CD4+ and CD8+ peripheral blood T cells from patchy and totalis/universalis alopecia areata patients and from healthy controls were covered by human TCRbeta sequencing. Tofacitinib-treated patients had biopsies at baseline and at 4 and 24 weeks of treatment, with a later scalp biopsy in several patients. Clonality in the scalp was compared among normal scalp (n=4), patchy alopecia areata scalp (n=8), and alopecia totalis/universalis scalp (n=8). RNA was obtained with the PAXgene miRNA kit for fixed scalp, the miRNeasy kit for PBMCs, and the RNeasy kit for mouse skin. Amplification of TCRbeta CDR3 regions was done by immunoSEQ multiplex PCR using 35 Vbeta forward primers and 13 Jbeta reverse primers.

The paper's findings and limits, for the study overall: Scalp TCR repertoire analysis is complicated because resident alphabeta T cells in normal human skin are also sequenced, whereas mouse skin is dominated by gammadelta T cells. Tofacitinib significantly decreased scalp clonality and the number of expanded CD8+ clones among the top 100 scalp clones. Many expanded lesional clones persisted in scalp and blood during tofacitinib treatment, which may partly explain relapse after stopping treatment. Compared with normal scalp, lesional scalp, particularly in alopecia totalis/universalis, had higher clonality and more expanded CD8+ clones, which suggests antigenic drive. Compared with mice, TCR sequences shared between patients were less clear, possibly partly because of HLA diversity across the patient population. Because the treated cohort was small and had only one nonresponder, larger studies are needed to examine links between baseline CD8+ expansion and response.

The chain links TRBV2 with TRBJ1-2; the D gene cannot be resolved reliably. Sequenced material: CD4+ T cells sorted from blood, taken at week 24, from a patient treated with tofacitinib. This TCR was recovered from a human donor with alopecia areata. The CDR3 reads as follows: CASSEGYTF. The sequence in DNA is TGTGCCAGCAGTGAGGGCTACACCTTC. Outside the CDR3, residues come from the reference TRBV2 and TRBJ1-2 proteins, so the full variable domain is: EPEVTQTPSHQVTQMGQEVILRCVPISNHLYFYWYRQILGQKVEFLVSFYNNEISEKSEIFDDQFSVERPDGSNFTLKIRSTKLEDSAMYFCASSEGYTFGSGTRLTVV.